The entry below describes one T cell receptor beta chain. This record belongs to a study of shared clonotypes between healthy human individuals. Across the study: The donor pool was made up of a couple of women and three men aged 18 to 49.

Germline V lookup: CDR1 SEHNR, CDR2 FQNEAQ (reference sequence). The V end lost 2 bases, the J end lost 8 bases, and 12 bases lay between the germline ends. This CDR3 has 14 amino acids. Profiling relied on immunoSEQ multiplex PCR, and the TCRdb table lists in-frame clones only, not all of them. The sample contains hundreds of thousands of clones, roughly 73% of which appear only once. Donors were Caucasian adults residing in Nashville, Tennessee, USA. This rearrangement joins TRBV7-9 to TRBJ1-4; no reliable D call. Sequenced input: memory CD4+ T cells sorted from blood. Sample subset: CD45RA-negative fraction. This receptor was taken from a woman in her twenties or thirties in good health. CDR3 DNA: TGTGCCAGCAGCTTATGGCCAGAACGGGAAAAACTGTTTTTT. Residues: CASSLWPEREKLFF.